One sample yielded the 31 T cell receptor beta chains listed below, sequenced in a study of blood T cells in healthy people across ages. Primers used in a second PCR of about 7 to 12 cycles were a sample-barcoded 5' primer and a J-beta primer mix. TCRdb called the 5' RACE reads again in MiXCR, with one record for every CDR3 protein. Of about 1 million distinct CDR3 sequences listed, 40% to 45% are singletons. The source material was blood. These receptors all come from a woman aged 55-75 years in good health.

V is TRBV12-5 and J is TRBJ2-7, with TRBD2 identical over 14 bases. TRBJ2-4 explains the end of the DNA better; the J call may be wrong. The CDR3 is made up of 17 amino acids. Germline V gene sequence: CDR1 LGHNT, CDR2 FRNRAP. CDR3 DNA sequence: TGTGCTAGTGGTTTGCAAACCGGGACTAGCGGGAGTTACATTCAGTACTTC. Residues: CASGLQTGTSGSYIQYF.

V gene TRBV29-1 combines with J gene TRBJ2-5, with TRBD1 matching over 7 bases. Losses at the gene ends were 3 bases for V and 1 base for J; bases not matched to a gene: 5. This CDR3 region has 14 residues. From germline, CDR1 is SQVTM and CDR2 ANQGSEA. Here the CDR3 reads CSVDPGTAQETQYF. The CDR3 DNA sequence: TGCAGCGTTGATCCCGGGACAGCCCAAGAGACCCAGTACTTC.

In its sample, this clonotype was seen a few times. The chain combines TRBV6-1 with TRBJ1-5; D is perhaps TRBD1 (6 bases). Trimming left V 6 bases short and J 7 bases short, with 13 bases between. Germline V gives CDR1 MNHNS, CDR2 SASEGT. The CDR3 is 13 residues long. The CDR3 loop reads CASREGGRQPQHF. The DNA for the CDR3 is TGTGCCAGCAGGGAGGGGGGAAGGCAGCCCCAGCATTTT.

The chain links TRBV20-1 to TRBJ2-7, with D unresolved. The CDR3 spans 14 residues. V was shortened by 0 bases and J by 2 bases, with 11 bases between the two germline ends. From germline, CDR1 is DFQATT and CDR2 SNEGSKA (reference sequence). The CDR3: CSAREPTPPYEQYF. CDR3 in DNA: TGCAGTGCTAGAGAGCCGACACCCCCCTACGAGCAGTACTTC.

The chain uses TRBV28 and TRBJ2-3; maybe TRBD1 (8 bases). There are 15 residues in the CDR3. Germline values: CDR1 MDHEN, CDR2 SYDVKM. V was clipped by 6 bases and J by 4 bases, with 17 bases between them. The DNA of the CDR3 is TGTGCCAGCAGAGATACAGGGGGGGAGGCAGATACGCAGTATTTT. It codes for CASRDTGGEADTQYF.

The table lists this clonotype with a few counts. The chain carries TRBV6-5 and TRBJ2-1; TRBD2 agrees at 10 bases. Germline V gene sequence: CDR1 MNHEY, CDR2 SVGAGI. J lost 7 bases, V lost 5 bases, and 5 bases had no gene match. The CDR3 spans 14 residues. The CDR3 sequence: CASSGLAGANEQFF. CDR3 nucleotide sequence: TGTGCCAGCAGTGGTCTAGCGGGAGCAAATGAGCAGTTCTTC.

The chain employs TRBV9 and TRBJ2-3; maybe TRBD2 (6 bases). The germline V gene has CDR1 SGDLS and CDR2 YYNGEE. V was cut by 4 bases and J by 11 bases, with 17 bases left in between. The CDR3 spans 13 residues. CDR3 amino acids: CASSPRPTGGQYF. CDR3 in DNA: TGTGCCAGCAGCCCACGACCGACCGGGGGGCAGTATTTT.

This chain links TRBV5-6 with TRBJ2-7, with D tentatively TRBD2 (5 bases). The CDR3 loop spans 13 amino acids. Germline CDR1 reads SGHDT; CDR2 reads YYEEEE. The V gene lost 4 bases and the J gene lost 5 bases, with 13 bases spanning the gap. CDR3 in DNA: TGTGCCAGCAGCCCCGGACTCGTGGACGAGCAGTACTTC. Residues: CASSPGLVDEQYF.

This clonotype turned up a few times. The chain employs TRBV20-1 and TRBJ2-1; possibly TRBD1 for D (6 bases). V lost 0 bases to trimming and J lost 10 bases, with 19 bases between them. This CDR3 is 15 amino acids long. Germline-derived CDR1 and CDR2 are DFQATT and SNEGSKA (reference sequence). The CDR3 DNA is TGCAGTGCTAGAGAAATCCGGGACATCGAAGGAGAGCAGTTCTTC. Translated, it gives CSAREIRDIEGEQFF.

The rearrangement joins TRBV18 to TRBJ2-7; D is uncertain. V was cut by 0 bases and J by 2 bases, with 8 bases left in between. This CDR3 has 14 amino acids. Germline V gene sequence: CDR1 KGHSH, CDR2 LQKENI. Here the CDR3 reads CASSPPANPYEQYF. In DNA form, the CDR3 reads TGTGCCAGCTCACCACCGGCCAATCCCTACGAGCAGTACTTC.

The chain couples TRBV10-3 to TRBJ2-7; 12 bases map to TRBD2. The J segment lost 2 bases and the V segment lost 7 bases, leaving 3 bases of the junction unmatched. Germline CDR1 is ENHRY and CDR2 is SYGVKD. This CDR3 spans 14 amino acids. Here the CDR3 reads CAIKRLAGAYEQYF. CDR3 bases: TGTGCCATCAAAAGACTAGCGGGGGCCTACGAGCAGTACTTC.

This clonotype was counted a single time. The genes are TRBV11-3 and TRBJ2-1, with D unresolved. Germline V lookup: CDR1 SGHNT, CDR2 YENEEA. The V end was cut by 1 base, the J end by 8 bases, with 15 bases between. The CDR3 extends over 15 amino acids. CDR3 region: CASSLGLNPMDEQFF. CDR3 DNA: TGTGCCAGCAGCTTAGGCCTGAACCCGATGGATGAGCAGTTCTTC.

CDR3 sequence: CASSLPGRTNEKLFF. CDR3 nucleotides: TGCGCCAGCAGCCTGCCGGGACGCACTAATGAAAAACTGTTTTTT. The gene calls are TRBV4-1 and TRBJ1-4, with TRBD1 as a possible D gene (5 bases). CDR1 MGHRA and CDR2 YSYEKL come from the germline V gene. The CDR3 is 15 residues long. V lost 4 bases and J lost 2, with 11 bases in between.

The chain couples TRBV7-9 to TRBJ2-5; TRBD2 agrees at 8 bases. CDR1 is SEHNR and CDR2 is FQNEAQ in the germline V gene (reference sequence). The trim removed 0 bases at V and 10 bases at J, leaving 10 bases unmatched. The CDR3 runs to 15 residues. CDR3 nucleotide sequence: TGTGCCAGCAGCTTAGCCCATCTTAGACTAGCGTACCAGTACTTC. Its translation: CASSLAHLRLAYQYF.

V and J are TRBV3-1 and TRBJ2-5; 7 positions match TRBD2. Germline V gene data show CDR1 as LGHDT and CDR2 as YNNKEL (reference sequence). The V segment lost 0 bases and the J segment 11 bases; nucleotides outside the gene matches: 3. This CDR3 is built from 12 residues. This chain's CDR3 is CASSQDRREQYF. As DNA, the CDR3 is TGTGCCAGCAGCCAAGATAGGCGGGAGCAGTACTTC.

This chain joins TRBV5-1 and TRBJ1-5; D perhaps matches TRBD1 (6 bases). Germline V lookup: CDR1 SGHRS, CDR2 YFSETQ. V was clipped by 4 bases and J by 3 bases, with 8 bases between them. The CDR3 totals 13 residues. In DNA, the CDR3 is TGCGCCAGCAGCCCAGGGGACAATCAGCCCCAGCATTTT. Protein sequence: CASSPGDNQPQHF.

The chain joins TRBV5-5 to TRBJ2-7, with D perhaps matching TRBD2 (5 bases). The CDR3 covers 16 residues. Germline CDR1 SGHKS, CDR2 YYEKEE (reference sequence). Trimming took off 4 bases at V and 3 bases at J, with 20 bases between the two ends. CDR3: CASSPEPGVRSYEQYF. The CDR3 region has the DNA TGTGCCAGCAGCCCCGAACCCGGGGTTCGTAGCTACGAGCAGTACTTC.

Only a few counts were recorded for this clonotype. This chain links TRBV7-2 with TRBJ1-2; D call uncertain. The V and J ends lost 5 bases and 5 bases respectively, with 9 bases between them. Germline values: CDR1 SGHTA, CDR2 FQGNSA. This CDR3 comprises 12 residues. CDR3 bases: TGTGCCAGCAGCGGACTTCTTTATGGCTACACCTTC. As protein: CASSGLLYGYTF.

This clonotype appeared a few times. The chain links TRBV20-1 to TRBJ1-2; tentative D call: TRBD1 (5 bases). V lost 6 bases to trimming and J lost 7 bases, with 18 bases between them. Germline CDR1 DFQATT, CDR2 SNEGSKA (reference sequence). The CDR3 contains 13 residues. The CDR3 bases are TGCAGTGCGGCCCCGATGAGGGGATTTGGCTACACCTTC. Translation gives CSAAPMRGFGYTF.

V usage is TRBV20-1 and J usage is TRBJ1-2; D perhaps matches TRBD1 (6 bases). CDR3 length: 12 residues. Germline V lookup: CDR1 DFQATT, CDR2 SNEGSKA (reference sequence). The CDR3 sequence: CMGALGHYGYTF. CDR3 in DNA: TGCATGGGGGCGTTAGGGCACTATGGCTACACCTTC.

The chain is built from TRBV14 and TRBJ1-1; 10 nucleotides agree with TRBD1. Germline V gene lookup returns CDR1 SGHDN and CDR2 FVKESK. This CDR3 region has 15 residues. V shed 2 bases, J shed 6 bases, and the junction held 6 bases outside the gene matches. DNA of the CDR3: TGTGCCAGCAGCCAACGACGACAGGGGGCATCTGAAGCTTTCTTT. Translation gives CASSQRRQGASEAFF.

The chain couples TRBV7-9 to TRBJ2-5, with 7 bases that match TRBD2. CDR3 length: 17 amino acids. V dropped 6 bases and J dropped 2; count of bases not matched to a gene: 15. From germline, CDR1 is SEHNR and CDR2 FQNEAQ (reference sequence). The CDR3 region has the DNA TGTGCCAGCAGTGGGACTACCCGGATCGGAGGTCAAGAGACCCAGTACTTC. The encoded protein is CASSGTTRIGGQETQYF.

This chain uses TRBV7-3 with TRBJ2-2; no clear D. Germline-derived CDR1 and CDR2 are SGHTA and FQGTGA. V lost 3 bases, J lost 6 bases, and 14 bases lay in between. This CDR3 is 15 amino acids long. The CDR3 DNA follows: TGTGCCAGCAGCTTGTTTCGGCAGGACGCCGGGGAGCTGTTTTTT. Residues: CASSLFRQDAGELFF.

This clonotype appeared a few times. The chain couples TRBV6-2 or TRBV6-3 to TRBJ2-1; D is possibly TRBD2 (6 bases). Germline assignment: CDR1 MNHEY and CDR2 SVGEGT. Between the trimmed V and J ends, which lost 3 bases and 2 bases, there was a span of 11 bases. The CDR3 has 15 residues. This chain's CDR3 is CASSYLAPTYNEQFF. DNA of the CDR3: TGTGCCAGCAGTTATCTAGCGCCCACCTACAATGAGCAGTTCTTC.

About this clonotype: One end of the junction varies from germline; a read error may be responsible. The chain is built from TRBV20-1 and TRBJ2-5; perhaps TRBD1 as D (6 bases). The CDR3 totals 14 residues. CDR1 and CDR2 (germline): DFQATT, SNEGSKA (reference sequence). DNA for the CDR3: TGCAGTGTAACCACCGGGACATCTCAAGAGATCCAGTACTTC. Amino acid sequence: CSVTTGTSQEIQYF.

This clonotype was seen a few times. The V call is TRBV3-1, the J call TRBJ1-2; D not resolved. Trimming cost V 4 bases and J 4 bases, with 13 bases left between them. CDR1 is LGHDT, CDR2 YNNKEL, per germline (reference sequence). This CDR3 spans 14 amino acids. The CDR3, as DNA: TGTGCCAGCAGCCTTATCGGTGAGGGCTATGGCTACACCTTC. It yields the protein CASSLIGEGYGYTF.

The chain links TRBV20-1 to TRBJ2-5, with D maybe TRBD2 (7 bases). The CDR3 totals 13 residues. Germline CDR1 and CDR2: DFQATT and SNEGSKA (reference sequence). CDR3 in amino acids: CRRGGGRKETQYF. CDR3 sequence (DNA): TGCAGGAGAGGGGGGGGGAGAAAAGAGACCCAGTACTTC.

Concerning this clonotype itself: This clone may be a read error of a much larger clone one base away. V and J are TRBV18 and TRBJ2-4; D remains ambiguous. The end of the DNA aligns better with TRBJ2-7, so the J call may be wrong. This CDR3 is 14 amino acids long. Germline CDR1 and CDR2: KGHSH and LQKENI. In DNA form, the CDR3 reads TGTGCCAGCTCACCGGATGGACGAACCTACGAGCAGTACTTC. Protein sequence: CASSPDGRTYEQYF.

This rearrangement joins TRBV28 to TRBJ2-1; 8 bases match TRBD2. The J segment lost 9 bases and the V segment lost 6 bases, leaving 16 bases of the junction unmatched. Germline assignment: CDR1 MDHEN and CDR2 SYDVKM. The CDR3 sequence is 16 residues long. This chain's CDR3 is CASRPTGLARLGEQFF. CDR3 coding DNA: TGTGCCAGCAGACCAACCGGACTAGCAAGGTTAGGTGAGCAGTTCTTC.

The sample holds a few counts of this clonotype. The chain joins TRBV13 to TRBJ2-1, with D possibly matching TRBD2 (7 bases). There are 16 residues in the CDR3. The germline V gene encodes CDR1 PRHDT and CDR2 FYEKMQ (reference sequence). The V gene lost 5 bases and the J gene lost 7 bases, with 21 bases spanning the gap. In nucleotides, the CDR3 is TGTGCCAGCAGCCCCCCCTCTAGCGGAGGGGGGAATGAGCAGTTCTTC. Translation: CASSPPSSGGGNEQFF. The variable domain in full, with the rest retrieved from reference TRBV13 and TRBJ2-1, is AAGVIQSPRHLIKEKRETATLKCYPIPRHDTVYWYQQGPGQDPQFLISFYEKMQSDKGSIPDRFSAQQFSDYHSELNMSSLELGDSALYFCASSPPSSGGGNEQFFGPGTRLTVL.

This clonotype has only a few counts. The chain carries TRBV27 and TRBJ1-5; 10 bases line up with TRBD1. The germline gives CDR1 MNHEY, CDR2 SMNVEV (reference sequence). This CDR3 is built from 15 residues. V gave up 6 bases and J gave up 9 bases; unmatched junction bases: 11. The CDR3 DNA sequence: TGTGCCAGCAGGGGGACAGGGGCCGGGATCGCGCCCCAGCATTTT. Translating it yields CASRGTGAGIAPQHF.